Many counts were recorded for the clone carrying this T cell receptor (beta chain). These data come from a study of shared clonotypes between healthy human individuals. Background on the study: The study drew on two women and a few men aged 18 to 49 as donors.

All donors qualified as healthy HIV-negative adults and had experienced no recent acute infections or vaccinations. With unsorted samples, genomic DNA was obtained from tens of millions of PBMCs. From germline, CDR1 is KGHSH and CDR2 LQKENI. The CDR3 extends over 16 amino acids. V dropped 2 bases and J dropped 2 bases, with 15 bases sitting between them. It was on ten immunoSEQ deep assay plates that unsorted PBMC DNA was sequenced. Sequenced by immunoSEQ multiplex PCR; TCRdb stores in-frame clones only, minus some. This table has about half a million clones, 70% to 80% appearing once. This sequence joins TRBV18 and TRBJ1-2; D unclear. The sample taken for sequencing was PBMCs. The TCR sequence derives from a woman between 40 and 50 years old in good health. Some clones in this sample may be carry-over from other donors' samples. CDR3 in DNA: TGTGCCAGCTCACCAGGTCCCCACCAACTCAACTATGGCTACACCTTC. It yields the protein CASSPGPHQLNYGYTF. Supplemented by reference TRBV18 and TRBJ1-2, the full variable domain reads NAGVMQNPRHLVRRRGQEARLRCSPMKGHSHVYWYRQLPEEGLKFMVYLQKENIIDESGMPKERFSAEFPKEGPSILRIQQVVRGDSAAYFCASSPGPHQLNYGYTFGSGTRLTVV.